The TCR beta chain described here comes from a study of T cells in Graves' hyperthyroidism and ophthalmopathy. Broader study findings: For ophthalmopathy, model prediction preceded onset by a median 6.5 months. Expanded thyroid clonotypes (above 0.001) were mostly also found in blood.

RNA transcripts provided the source from which TCR beta CDR3 regions were amplified. The primer set for the first-round RT-PCR of the TCR CDR3 was HTBI. TCRdb analysed the multiplex PCR reads with MiXCR anew, one entry per CDR3 protein. The table records 550,000 to 600,000 distinct CDR3 sequences, approximately 16% of them present only once. In making diagnoses, clinical symptoms, serum thyroxine and TRAb, thyroid ultrasound and orbital computed tomography were all used. Germline V gene data show CDR1 as SEHNR and CDR2 as FQNEAQ (reference sequence). This CDR3 has 15 amino acids. V shed 5 bases and J 2 bases; nucleotides not matched to a gene: 6. As for this clonotype: Its antigen is unknown.

The sequenced sample was blood. The clonotype was recovered from a woman aged 18-30 years with Graves' hyperthyroidism. The V call is TRBV7-9, the J call TRBJ2-3, with TRBD1 matching 8 bases. CDR3 region: CASSPGTGNTDTQYF. Written as DNA, the CDR3 is TGTGCCAGCAGCCCCGGGACAGGAAACACAGATACGCAGTATTTT. The full variable domain, with the rest looked up from reference TRBV7-9 and TRBJ2-3, is DTGVSQNPRHKITKRGQNVTFRCDPISEHNRLYWYRQTLGQGPEFLTYFQNEAQLEKSRLLSDRFSAERPKGSFSTLEIQRTEQGDSAMYLCASSPGTGNTDTQYFGPGTRLTVL.